One and the same sample provided the 4 T cell receptor beta chains below, sequenced in a study of T cells after yellow fever vaccination. TCRdb fed the 5' RACE reads into MiXCR, producing one record per CDR3 protein. The profile shows about 130,000 distinct CDR3 sequences, almost 9% of them singletons. The sample in question was CD8+ T cells sorted from PBMCs, obtained on the day of the yellow fever booster vaccination. The receptors come from a man between 18 and 35 years old who received the YFV17D yellow fever vaccine.

This clonotype was picked up a small number of times. The chain links TRBV20-1 to TRBJ1-1; possible D gene TRBD1, 6 bases. Trimming cost V 4 bases and J 4 bases, with 16 bases left between them. CDR1 is DFQATT and CDR2 is SNEGSKA in the germline V gene (reference sequence). CDR3 size: 14 residues. The chain's CDR3 is CSANGGALSTEAFF. In nucleotides, the CDR3 is TGCAGTGCTAACGGGGGCGCGTTATCCACTGAAGCTTTCTTT.

This chain links TRBV7-8 with TRBJ1-1; a possible D gene is TRBD1 (6 bases). V gave up 8 bases and J gave up 2 bases, with 18 bases separating them. The length of the CDR3 is 15 residues. Per germline, CDR1 SGHVS and CDR2 FQNEAQ. The CDR3 DNA reads as TGTGCCAGCGTACTGCTTTCGGGGGCAAACACTGAAGCTTTCTTT. Its protein product is CASVLLSGANTEAFF.

This chain uses TRBV6-5 with TRBJ1-4; D unresolved. The germline CDR1 and CDR2 sequences are MNHEY and SVGAGI. V was shortened by 0 bases and J by 3 bases, with 5 bases between the two germline ends. The CDR3 consists of 14 residues. The DNA for the CDR3 is TGTGCCAGCAGTTACTCTGGGCCTAATGAAAAACTGTTTTTT. As protein: CASSYSGPNEKLFF.

The chain links TRBV5-5 to TRBJ2-7, with 7 bases fitting TRBD1. Germline V gene lookup returns CDR1 SGHKS and CDR2 YYEKEE (reference sequence). This CDR3 comprises 16 residues. The J segment lost 3 bases and the V segment lost 0 bases, leaving 9 bases of the junction unmatched. CDR3 loop: CASSLVPRQGYYEQYV. The CDR3 nucleotides read TGTGCCAGCAGCTTGGTCCCTCGACAGGGCTACTACGAGCAGTACGTC.